These T cell receptor beta chains were read from a single sample in a study of cytomegalovirus exposure and HLA in healthy donors. TCRdb's copy holds only in-frame clones and misses some; the assay was immunoSEQ multiplex PCR. There are over 95,000 clones in the sample; about 80% occur only once, and less than 6% lies in the top ten. The sequenced sample was PBMCs. The origin of the receptors is a woman in her twenties or thirties in good health and CMV-seropositive. The CDR3 runs from the conserved cysteine through the conserved F or W. The D gene is left open where the match is weak.

V gene,J gene,D gene,CDR3 protein,CDR3 DNA
TRBV4-1,TRBJ1-2,TRBD1,CASSETGGFGYGYTF,TGCGCCAGCAGCGAAACAGGGGGCTTCGGCTATGGCTACACCTTC
TRBV10-3,TRBJ2-3,TRBD1,CAIRSPDRGTDAQYF,TGTGCCATCCGATCCCCGGACAGGGGGACAGATGCGCAGTATTTT
TRBV29-1,TRBJ2-1,TRBD1,CSVLGGLSSYNEQFF,TGCAGCGTACTAGGGGGCTTGAGCTCCTACAATGAGCAGTTCTTC
TRBV29-1,TRBJ2-3,TRBD1,CSVLQGATDTQYF,TGCAGCGTTCTACAGGGGGCCACAGATACGCAGTATTTT
TRBV5-1,TRBJ2-7,TRBD2,CASSETLAGGSNEQYF,TGCGCCAGCAGCGAAACCTTAGCGGGAGGGAGCAACGAGCAGTACTTC
TRBV29-1,TRBJ2-5,-,CSVEVTPAVGETQYF,TGCAGCGTTGAAGTGACACCCGCCGTGGGAGAGACCCAGTACTTC
TRBV14,TRBJ1-1,-,CASSQEESRMNTEAFF,TGTGCCAGCAGCCAAGAAGAAAGCAGGATGAACACTGAAGCTTTCTTT
TRBV4-1,TRBJ1-1,-,CATGTSSQVIGLGVIF,TGCGCCACCGGCACAAGCAGCCAGGTAATCGGACTTGGGGTTATCTTT
TRBV4-2,TRBJ2-7,TRBD2,CASSQDERESGEQYF,TGTGCCAGCAGCCAAGACGAGCGGGAGTCGGGCGAGCAGTACTTC
TRBV5-1,TRBJ1-5,TRBD1,CASSEGQGALQPQHF,TGCGCCAGCAGCGAGGGACAGGGGGCTCTTCAGCCCCAGCATTTT
TRBV5-1,TRBJ1-5,TRBD1,CASSDGTGGQPQHF,TGCGCCAGCAGCGACGGGACAGGGGGTCAGCCCCAGCATTTT
TRBV6-6,TRBJ1-5,-,CATATGFYSNQPQHF,TGTGCCACCGCTACAGGGTTCTATAGCAATCAGCCCCAGCATTTT
TRBV6-4,TRBJ2-1,-,CASSVSGYNEQFF,TGTGCCAGCAGTGTATCAGGGTACAATGAGCAGTTCTTC